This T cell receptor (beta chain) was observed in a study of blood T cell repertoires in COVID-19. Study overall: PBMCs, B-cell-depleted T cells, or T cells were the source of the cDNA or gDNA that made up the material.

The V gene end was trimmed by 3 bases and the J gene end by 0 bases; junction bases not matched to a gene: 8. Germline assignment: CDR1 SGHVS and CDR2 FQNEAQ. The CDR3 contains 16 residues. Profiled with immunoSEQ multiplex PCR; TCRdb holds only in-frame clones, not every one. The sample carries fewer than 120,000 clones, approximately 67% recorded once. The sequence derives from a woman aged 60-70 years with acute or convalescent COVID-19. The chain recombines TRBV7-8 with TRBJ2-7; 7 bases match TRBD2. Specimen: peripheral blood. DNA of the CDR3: TGTGCCAGCAGCTTCGGAGGGCGGGGGTACTCCTACGAGCAGTACTTC. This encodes CASSFGGRGYSYEQYF.